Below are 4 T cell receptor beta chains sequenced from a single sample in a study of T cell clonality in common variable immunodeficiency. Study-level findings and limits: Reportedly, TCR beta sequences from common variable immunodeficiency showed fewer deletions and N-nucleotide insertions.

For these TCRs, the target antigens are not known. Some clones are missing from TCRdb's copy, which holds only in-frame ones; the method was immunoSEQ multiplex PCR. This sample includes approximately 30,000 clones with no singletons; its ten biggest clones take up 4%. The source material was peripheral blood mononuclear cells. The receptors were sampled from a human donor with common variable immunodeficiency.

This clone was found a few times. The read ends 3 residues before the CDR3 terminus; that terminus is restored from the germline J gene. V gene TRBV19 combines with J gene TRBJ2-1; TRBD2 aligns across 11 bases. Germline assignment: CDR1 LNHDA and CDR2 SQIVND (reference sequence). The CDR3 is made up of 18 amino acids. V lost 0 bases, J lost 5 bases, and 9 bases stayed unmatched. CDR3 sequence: CASSIECVRLAGNNEQFF. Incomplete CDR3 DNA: TGTGCCAGTAGTATAGAATGCGTCCGACTAGCGGGAAACAATGAG.

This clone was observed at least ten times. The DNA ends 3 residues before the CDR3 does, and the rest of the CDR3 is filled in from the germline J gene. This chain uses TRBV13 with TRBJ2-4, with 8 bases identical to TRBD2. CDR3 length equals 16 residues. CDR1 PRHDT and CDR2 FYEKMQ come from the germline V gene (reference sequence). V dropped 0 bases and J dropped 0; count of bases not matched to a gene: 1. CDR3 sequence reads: CASSLGLAVAKNIQYF. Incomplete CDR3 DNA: TGTGCCAGCAGCTTAGGACTAGCGGTAGCCAAAAACATT.

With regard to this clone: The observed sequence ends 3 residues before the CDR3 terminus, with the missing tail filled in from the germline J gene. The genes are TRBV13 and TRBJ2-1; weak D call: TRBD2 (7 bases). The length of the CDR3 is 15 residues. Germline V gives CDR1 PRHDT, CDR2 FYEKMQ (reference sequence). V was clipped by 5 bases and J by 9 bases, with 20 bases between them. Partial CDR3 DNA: TGTGCCAGCAGCGATGAGGGGAGGGGGAGGAGTGAG. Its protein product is CASSDEGRGRSE. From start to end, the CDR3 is CASSDEGRGRSEQFF.

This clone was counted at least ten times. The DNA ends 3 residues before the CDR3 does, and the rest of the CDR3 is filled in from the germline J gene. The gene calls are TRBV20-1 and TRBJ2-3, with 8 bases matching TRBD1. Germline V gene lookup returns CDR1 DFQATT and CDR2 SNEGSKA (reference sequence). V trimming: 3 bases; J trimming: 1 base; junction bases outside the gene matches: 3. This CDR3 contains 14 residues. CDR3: CSARDRDGTDTQYF. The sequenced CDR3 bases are TGCAGTGCTAGGGACAGGGACGGCACAGATACG.